The T cell receptor beta chain described here comes from a study of T cell responses to AZD1222 COVID-19 vaccine. Germline V lookup: CDR1 SGHKS, CDR2 YYEKEE (reference sequence). Unmatched junction bases numbered 7, after V lost 4 bases and J lost 7 bases. This CDR3 comprises 14 residues. Produced via immunoSEQ multiplex PCR; TCRdb's table is partial and in-frame only. Of under 100,000 clones listed, 88% are singletons. The material sequenced was peripheral blood, taken on day 0 of AZD1222 vaccination. The receptor was isolated from an adult in good health. V gene TRBV5-5 combines with J gene TRBJ1-5; the match to TRBD1 covers 8 bases. The CDR3 is CASSGTPGGQPQHF. For the CDR3, the DNA is TGTGCCAGCAGCGGGACTCCAGGGGGCCAGCCCCAGCATTTT.